The entry below describes one T cell receptor beta chain. These data originate in a study of shared clonotypes between healthy human individuals. Measured with immunoSEQ multiplex PCR; TCRdb has only the in-frame clones, and not every one. Among some 2,000,000 clones listed, approximately 96% were seen once. Looked up from germline, CDR1 is SGHTS and CDR2 is YDEGEE. The CDR3 contains 14 residues. V lost 2 bases and J lost 1, with 9 bases in between. The study enrolled healthy HIV-negative adults without recent acute infections or vaccinations as donors. This clonotype originated in a man in his late teens or twenties in good health. The specimen was naive CD4+ T cells sorted from blood. Regarding subset: CD45RA+ positively selected. The chain couples TRBV5-8 to TRBJ2-5; no firm D call. In DNA, the CDR3 is TGTGCCAGCAGCTTCGGCAAATCCCAAGAGACCCAGTACTTC. Translation: CASSFGKSQETQYF. The full variable domain, rest sourced from reference TRBV5-8 and TRBJ2-5, is EAGVTQSPTHLIKTRGQQATLRCSPISGHTSVYWYQQALGLGLQFLLWYDEGEERNRGNFPPRFSGRQFPNYSSELNVNALELEDSALYLCASSFGKSQETQYFGPGTRLLVL.